The sequence of this TCR beta chain was determined in a study of early T cells in non-severe SARS-CoV-2 infection. Study-level background: RNA in bulk from unsorted whole blood was sequenced, and chains were unpaired.

This CDR3 contains 15 residues. From germline, CDR1 is SGHTA and CDR2 FQGNSA. Trimming pared 3 bases from V and 4 bases from J, leaving 15 bases between. As part of library construction, unique molecular identifiers were attached to individual cDNA molecules. One entry per CDR3 protein results from TCRdb running MiXCR on the 5' RACE reads. The sample shows some 40,000 distinct CDR3 sequences, around 5.1% of them seen only once. This receptor was taken from an adult who was a healthcare worker with PCR-confirmed SARS-CoV-2 infection or an uninfected control (not recorded which). The genes are TRBV7-2 and TRBJ1-1, with D perhaps TRBD1 (5 bases). Material: whole blood, obtained at baseline. In DNA, the CDR3 is TGTGCCAGCAGCTTTGAGGTTTCGAGGGGCACTGAAGCTTTCTTT. It is translated as CASSFEVSRGTEAFF.